The following is a T cell receptor (beta chain) sequence with its context. Sequenced by immunoSEQ multiplex PCR; TCRdb stores in-frame clones only, minus some. The sample lists some 170,000 clones, roughly 87% seen once, with 0.95% to 1.5% in the top ten. This sample stems from a study of blood T cell repertoires in COVID-19. The overall study: PBMCs, B-cell-depleted T cells, or T cells provided the cDNA or gDNA that made up the material.

Cohorts were determined from participant-reported clinical history. The V segment lost 0 bases and the J segment 1 base; nucleotides outside the gene matches: 3. Germline assignment: CDR1 SEHNR and CDR2 FQNEAQ (reference sequence). The CDR3 has 16 residues. V gene TRBV7-9 combines with J gene TRBJ1-1, with 9 positions matching TRBD1. The origin of this receptor is a human donor with acute COVID-19. The donor label of this sample is uncertain. Material: PBMCs or T cells enriched from blood (not recorded which). In nucleotides, the CDR3 is TGTGCCAGCAGCTTAGCGCAGGGACAGGGGAACACTGAAGCTTTCTTT. The encoded protein is CASSLAQGQGNTEAFF.